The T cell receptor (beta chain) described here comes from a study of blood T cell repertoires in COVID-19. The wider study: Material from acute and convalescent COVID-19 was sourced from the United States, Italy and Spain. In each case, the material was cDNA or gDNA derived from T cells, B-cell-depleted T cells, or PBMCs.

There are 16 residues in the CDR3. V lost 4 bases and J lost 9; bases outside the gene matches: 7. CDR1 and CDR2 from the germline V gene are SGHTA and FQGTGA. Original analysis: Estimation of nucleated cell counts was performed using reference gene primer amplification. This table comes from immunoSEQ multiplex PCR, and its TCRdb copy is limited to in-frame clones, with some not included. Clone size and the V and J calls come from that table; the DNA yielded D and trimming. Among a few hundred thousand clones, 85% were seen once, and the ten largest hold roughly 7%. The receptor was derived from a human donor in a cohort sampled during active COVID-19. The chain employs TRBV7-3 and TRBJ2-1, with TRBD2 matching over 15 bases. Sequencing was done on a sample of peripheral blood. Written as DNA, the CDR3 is TGTGCCAGCAGCTCCGGGACTAGCGGGGGGCTCAGTGAGCAGTTCTTC. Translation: CASSSGTSGGLSEQFF.